The 16 T cell receptor beta chains below were found in one sample sequenced in a study of cytomegalovirus exposure and HLA in healthy donors. Primers included in the PCR were 60 Vbeta and 13 Jbeta primers. The protocol was immunoSEQ multiplex PCR, while the TCRdb copy is restricted to in-frame clones and leaves out a portion. The sample carries fewer than 130,000 clones, more than 70% recorded once. Sequenced: PBMCs. These receptors all stem from a woman in her sixties or seventies in good health and CMV-seropositive.

The chain joins TRBV5-8 to TRBJ2-4; possible D gene TRBD2, 6 bases. The V gene lost 0 bases and the J gene lost 0 bases, with 22 bases spanning the gap. This CDR3 is built from 20 residues. The germline CDR1 and CDR2 sequences are SGHTS and YDEGEE. The CDR3 coding sequence is TGTGCCAGCAGCTTGGTACTGGGGACTGGGGATCGGCTAGCCAAAAACATTCAGTACTTC. It encodes CASSLVLGTGDRLAKNIQYF.

V usage is TRBV6-5 and J usage is TRBJ1-2; perhaps TRBD1 as D (6 bases). The germline V and J ends were trimmed by 3 bases and 4 bases, with 18 bases remaining between them. From germline, CDR1 is MNHEY and CDR2 SVGAGI. The CDR3 sequence is 16 residues long. The CDR3 here is CASSYSVGHLVYGYTF. Here the CDR3 DNA reads TGTGCCAGCAGTTATAGCGTGGGACATCTTGTCTATGGCTACACCTTC.

This clone was detected only once. The gene calls are TRBV27 and TRBJ2-3; TRBD1 matches at 9 bases. CDR1 is MNHEY, CDR2 SMNVEV, per germline (reference sequence). CDR3 length: 16 amino acids. J lost 4 bases, V lost 2 bases, and 7 bases had no gene match. The CDR3 loop is CASSLITGGWADTQYF. The CDR3 DNA sequence: TGTGCCAGCAGTTTAATAACAGGGGGCTGGGCAGATACGCAGTATTTT.

This chain joins TRBV5-4 and TRBJ1-2, with D possibly being TRBD1 (6 bases). V shed 4 bases and J shed 6 bases, with 13 bases lying between them. The germline gives CDR1 SGHNT, CDR2 YYREEE (reference sequence). The CDR3 covers 13 residues. The CDR3 DNA follows: TGTGCCAGCAGCCCACAGGGAGATAATGGCTACACCTTC. Translating gives CASSPQGDNGYTF. The full variable domain, its missing parts supplied by reference TRBV5-4 and TRBJ1-2, is ETGVTQSPTHLIKTRGQQVTLRCSSQSGHNTVSWYQQALGQGPQFIFQYYREEENGRGNFPPRFSGLQFPNYSSELNVNALELDDSALYLCASSPQGDNGYTFGSGTRLTVV.

The chain uses TRBV5-1 and TRBJ1-1, with D possibly TRBD1 on 5 matching bases. V shed 1 base and J shed 1 base, with 17 bases lying between them. CDR3 length: 17 amino acids. Germline V lookup: CDR1 SGHRS, CDR2 YFSETQ. The CDR3 loop is CASSLFFSGYRNTEAFF. The CDR3 DNA reads TGCGCCAGCAGCTTGTTTTTCTCAGGGTATAGGAACACTGAAGCTTTCTTT.

This chain connects TRBV9 to TRBJ2-3; tentative D call: TRBD2 (6 bases). V was cut by 1 base and J by 5 bases, with 14 bases left in between. This CDR3 comprises 15 residues. Germline CDR1 is SGDLS and CDR2 is YYNGEE. DNA of the CDR3: TGTGCCAGCAGCGTACGTATCGGGAGAGGAGATACGCAGTATTTT. Translation gives CASSVRIGRGDTQYF.

This clone was detected once. This chain links TRBV5-1 with TRBJ2-5, with 13 bases lining up with TRBD2. The germline V gene encodes CDR1 SGHRS and CDR2 YFSETQ. This CDR3 has 15 amino acids. V lost 4 bases, J lost 5 bases, and 5 bases stayed unmatched. CDR3 bases: TGCGCCAGCAGCCGGACTAGCGGGAGCGGGGAGACCCAGTACTTC. Protein: CASSRTSGSGETQYF.

The V and J genes are TRBV11-2 and TRBJ2-3; 8 nucleotides match TRBD2. The CDR3 is 13 residues long. Germline assignment: CDR1 SGHAT and CDR2 FQNNGV. Trimming took 4 bases from V and 4 from J; bases not matched to a gene: 1. The CDR3 loop reads CASSSGGADTQYF. CDR3 sequence (DNA): TGTGCCAGCAGCTCGGGAGGGGCAGATACGCAGTATTTT. Supplemented by reference TRBV11-2 and TRBJ2-3, the full variable domain reads EAGVAQSPRYKIIEKRQSVAFWCNPISGHATLYWYQQILGQGPKLLIQFQNNGVVDDSQLPKDRFSAERLKGVDSTLKIQPAKLEDSAVYLCASSSGGADTQYFGPGTRLTVL.

The rearrangement links TRBV19 to TRBJ2-2; D gene unclear. CDR1 is LNHDA, CDR2 SQIVND, per germline (reference sequence). V was pared by 4 bases and J by 0 bases, with 15 bases between. CDR3 length equals 17 residues. This chain's CDR3 is CASSKENRRANTGELFF. In DNA form, the CDR3 reads TGTGCCAGTAGTAAAGAGAACAGACGAGCGAACACCGGGGAGCTGTTTTTT.

The chain joins TRBV6-5 to TRBJ1-1; D gene unclear. V lost 10 bases and J 11 bases, leaving 20 bases between the germline ends. This CDR3 has 12 amino acids. Germline-derived CDR1 and CDR2 are MNHEY and SVGAGI. The CDR3 loop is CATLRAPGLAFF. CDR3 bases: TGTGCCACCCTGAGGGCTCCTGGATTGGCTTTCTTT.

The V gene is TRBV11-1, the J gene TRBJ1-1; 12 nucleotides match TRBD1. V shed 4 bases, J shed 0 bases, and the junction held 6 bases outside the gene matches. The CDR3 sequence is 17 residues long. Germline assignment: CDR1 SGHAT and CDR2 FQDESV (reference sequence). CDR3 residues: CASSSGTGGSVNTEAFF. In nucleotides, the CDR3 is TGTGCCAGCAGCTCCGGGACAGGGGGCTCGGTGAACACTGAAGCTTTCTTT.

V gene TRBV28 combines with J gene TRBJ1-2; the D gene is possibly TRBD1 (6 bases). Trimming took 8 bases from V and 7 from J, leaving 17 bases between them. The germline gives CDR1 MDHEN, CDR2 SYDVKM. CDR3 length equals 13 residues. CDR3: CASAWGGQGGYTF. The CDR3 nucleotides are TGTGCCAGCGCCTGGGGGGGCCAGGGTGGCTACACCTTC.

The chain carries TRBV4-2 and TRBJ1-6; 9 positions match TRBD1. The V gene's germline CDR1 is LGHNA and CDR2 YNFKEQ. After removal of 0 bases from V and 8 bases from J, the junction contained 2 bases not matched to a gene. The CDR3 has 15 residues. The CDR3 DNA reads TGTGCCAGCAGCCAAGATCGGACAGGGGATTCACCCCTCCACTTT. Its translation is CASSQDRTGDSPLHF.

This clone showed up just a few times. This sequence joins TRBV4-1 and TRBJ2-5; 7 nucleotides line up with TRBD2. Trimming took 6 bases from V and 0 from J; bases not matched to a gene: 7. The CDR3 consists of 15 residues. Germline CDR1 reads MGHRA; CDR2 reads YSYEKL. CDR3 residues: CASRHSGSYQETQYF. In DNA form, the CDR3 reads TGCGCCAGCAGGCATAGCGGGTCGTACCAAGAGACCCAGTACTTC.

As for this clone: This CDR3 is also generated by other DNA sequences in the sample. The chain employs TRBV2 and TRBJ2-7, with 8 bases that match TRBD1. Germline CDR1 and CDR2: SNHLY and FYNNEI. The CDR3 sequence is 14 residues long. V was pared by 3 bases and J by 4 bases, with 5 bases of the junction left unmatched. This CDR3 reads CASSDRTGTYEQYF. The CDR3 DNA reads TGTGCCAGCAGTGATCGGACAGGGACTTACGAGCAGTACTTC.

The CDR3 DNA is TGCGCCAGCAGCCTAGACCGGGGACTTACATCTGGAAACACCATATATTTT. As protein: CASSLDRGLTSGNTIYF. The chain recombines TRBV4-1 with TRBJ1-3; tentative D call: TRBD1 (5 bases). Germline CDR1 is MGHRA and CDR2 is YSYEKL. The CDR3 runs to 17 residues. Trimming removed 4 bases at V and 1 base at J, with 17 bases between.